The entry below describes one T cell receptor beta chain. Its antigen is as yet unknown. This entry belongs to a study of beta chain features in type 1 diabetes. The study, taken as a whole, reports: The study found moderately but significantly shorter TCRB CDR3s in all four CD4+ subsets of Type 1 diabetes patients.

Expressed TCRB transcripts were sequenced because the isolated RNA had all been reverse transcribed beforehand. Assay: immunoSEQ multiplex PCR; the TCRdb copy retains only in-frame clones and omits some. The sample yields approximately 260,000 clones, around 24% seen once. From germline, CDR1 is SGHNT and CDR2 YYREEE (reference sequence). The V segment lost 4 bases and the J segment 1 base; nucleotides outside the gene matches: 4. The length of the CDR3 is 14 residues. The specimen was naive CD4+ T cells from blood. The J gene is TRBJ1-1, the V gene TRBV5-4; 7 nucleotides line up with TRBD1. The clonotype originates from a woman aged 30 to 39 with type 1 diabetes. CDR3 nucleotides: TGTGCCAGCAGCCAAGACAGGGCGAACACTGAAGCTTTCTTT. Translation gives CASSQDRANTEAFF.